The 11 T cell receptor beta chains listed next were all sequenced from one sample in a study of beta chain features in type 1 diabetes. Expressed TCRB transcripts were sequenced, since all the RNA that had been isolated was reverse transcribed. Profiling relied on immunoSEQ multiplex PCR, and the TCRdb table lists in-frame clones only, not all of them. The table includes 160,000 or so clones, 7.5% to 10% detected once. The sequenced sample consisted of central memory CD4+ T cells from blood. These receptors were obtained from a young woman in good health.

V gene TRBV6-4 combines with J gene TRBJ2-3, with a weak D call TRBD2 (6 bases). With 4 bases removed from V and 5 bases from J, the gap between germline ends came to 16 bases. Germline-derived CDR1 and CDR2 are MRHNA and SNTAGT. CDR3 length: 15 amino acids. The CDR3 nucleotides are TGTGCCAGCAGTGTCGGAGGGACCAATTTAGATACGCAGTATTTT. This codes for CASSVGGTNLDTQYF.

This clone was observed a handful of times. The CDR3 reads CASSIDHRPGNYGYTF. The CDR3 bases are TGTGCCAGTAGTATAGATCATAGGCCCGGGAACTATGGCTACACCTTC. The rearrangement joins TRBV19 to TRBJ1-2; D remains unclear. With 0 bases removed from V and 2 bases from J, the gap between germline ends came to 13 bases. The CDR3 spans 16 residues. CDR1 and CDR2 from the germline V gene are LNHDA and SQIVND (reference sequence).

This clone was seen many times. CDR3 loop: CASSSLGGGTDTQYF. The DNA of the CDR3 is TGTGCCAGCAGCTCCTTGGGGGGGGGCACAGATACGCAGTATTTT. The chain is built from TRBV5-4 and TRBJ2-3; 7 bases are a match to TRBD2. CDR1 SGHNT and CDR2 YYREEE come from the germline V gene (reference sequence). V lost 3 bases, J lost 1 base, and 5 bases stayed unmatched. The CDR3 runs to 15 residues. Full variable domain (rest looked up from reference TRBV5-4 and TRBJ2-3): ETGVTQSPTHLIKTRGQQVTLRCSSQSGHNTVSWYQQALGQGPQFIFQYYREEENGRGNFPPRFSGLQFPNYSSELNVNALELDDSALYLCASSSLGGGTDTQYFGPGTRLTVL.

The rearrangement links TRBV2 to TRBJ1-5; no clear D gene. The germline V and J ends were trimmed by 1 base and 6 bases, with 4 bases remaining between them. Germline lookup yields CDR1 SNHLY and CDR2 FYNNEI. This CDR3 comprises 12 residues. DNA for the CDR3: TGTGCCAGCAGTGAAGGGGCTCAGCCCCAGCATTTT. Translated, it gives CASSEGAQPQHF.

This clone came up a few times. The chain joins TRBV5-1 to TRBJ2-1, with 8 bases that match TRBD2. V lost 6 bases, J lost 9 bases, and 5 bases stayed unmatched. This CDR3 spans 12 amino acids. CDR1 is SGHRS, CDR2 YFSETQ, per germline. The CDR3 bases are TGCGCCAGCACCCTCGGGGGGGGTGAGCAGTTCTTC. Its protein product is CASTLGGGEQFF. Full variable domain (rest looked up from reference TRBV5-1 and TRBJ2-1): KAGVTQTPRYLIKTRGQQVTLSCSPISGHRSVSWYQQTPGQGLQFLFEYFSETQRNKGNFPGRFSGRQFSNSRSEMNVSTLELGDSALYLCASTLGGGEQFFGPGTRLTVL.

This chain uses TRBV4-2 with TRBJ2-7; tentative D call: TRBD1 (6 bases). V was trimmed by 1 base and J by 6 bases, leaving 16 bases between them. The germline V gene has CDR1 LGHNA and CDR2 YNFKEQ. The CDR3 length is 15 residues. Here the CDR3 reads CASSQGRARGSEQYF. The CDR3 DNA reads TGTGCCAGCAGCCAAGGTCGGGCAAGGGGGTCCGAGCAGTACTTC.

The chain joins TRBV19 to TRBJ1-5, with 11 positions matching TRBD1. The CDR3 runs to 15 residues. The germline CDR1 and CDR2 sequences are LNHDA and SQIVND (reference sequence). With V trimmed by 8 bases and J by 6 bases, 9 bases remained unmatched. The chain's CDR3 is CASAGQGVGGQPQHF. In DNA form, the CDR3 reads TGTGCCAGTGCGGGACAGGGGGTGGGAGGTCAGCCCCAGCATTTT.

This clone was found a few times. J is TRBJ1-1 and V is TRBV7-8; D call uncertain. The V gene's germline CDR1 is SGHVS and CDR2 FQNEAQ. The V and J ends lost 1 base and 7 bases respectively, with 10 bases between them. The CDR3 consists of 13 residues. CDR3 bases: TGTGCCAGCAGCTTAGTAGAGAGTATTGAAGCTTTCTTT. This gives the protein CASSLVESIEAFF.

This clone was picked up a small number of times. This chain uses TRBV18 with TRBJ1-5; TRBD1 matches at 8 bases. This CDR3 is 15 amino acids long. The germline V gene has CDR1 KGHSH and CDR2 LQKENI. V shed 3 bases and J 2 bases; nucleotides not matched to a gene: 3. This chain's CDR3 is CASSPMTGGNQPQHF. CDR3 sequence (DNA): TGTGCCAGCTCACCCATGACAGGGGGCAATCAGCCCCAGCATTTT.

The chain combines TRBV2 with TRBJ1-6, with TRBD1 matching 9 bases. Germline CDR1 reads SNHLY; CDR2 reads FYNNEI. The J segment lost 10 bases and the V segment lost 6 bases, leaving 7 bases of the junction unmatched. The CDR3 spans 14 residues. CDR3 loop: CASSGQGQQSPLHF. The CDR3 DNA is TGTGCCAGCAGCGGACAGGGGCAGCAATCACCCCTCCACTTT.

J is TRBJ2-1 and V is TRBV12-5, with 7 bases identical to TRBD1. The CDR3 is made up of 11 amino acids. J was trimmed by 15 bases and V by 6 bases; bases with no gene match: 8. Germline CDR1 LGHNT, CDR2 FRNRAP. The CDR3 bases are TGTGCTAGTGGCCTCCGGGACAGAAGGTTCTTC. This encodes CASGLRDRRFF.